The clone carrying this T cell receptor (beta chain) showed up just a few times. Lacking the conserved final phenylalanine or tryptophan, this CDR3 likely reflects a read error. The iRepertoire nested amplicon-rescue multiplex PCR amplified TCR alpha and beta CDR3s from RNA. TCRdb fed the multiplex PCR reads into MiXCR, producing one record per CDR3 protein. This sample has fewer than 500,000 distinct CDR3 sequences, with around 45% found just once. Per germline, CDR1 MDHEN and CDR2 SYDVKM. With 2 bases removed from V and 8 bases from J, the gap between germline ends came to 9 bases. The CDR3 runs to 13 residues. The sample originates from a study of glioma-infiltrating T cells. Study context: Before surgery, glioma patients received dexamethasone for at most six days.

The sequenced sample consisted of glioma tissue, nonneoplastic brain tissue, or PBMCs (not recorded which). This sequence was found in a human donor with low-grade glioma or glioblastoma, undergoing nonglioma brain surgery, or in good health (not recorded which). The J gene is TRBJ1-4, the V gene TRBV28; no reliable D call. CDR3 region: CASSLRSSEKLFS. DNA for the CDR3: TGTGCCAGCAGTTTAAGATCCAGCGAAAAACTGTTTTCT.